These 31 T cell receptor beta chains were all obtained from the same sample, sequenced in a study of blood T cell repertoires in COVID-19. The assay was immunoSEQ multiplex PCR, and TCRdb's table has in-frame clones only and misses some. The sample shows about 80,000 clones, approximately 80% of them seen only once. Material: peripheral blood. Every receptor here comes from a man in his 60s with active or convalescent COVID-19.

The rearrangement links TRBV5-6 to TRBJ1-6; no definite D call. CDR1 is SGHDT, CDR2 YYEEEE, per germline. This CDR3 region has 16 residues. Deletions cut 0 bases from V and 0 bases from J, with 7 bases between. DNA for the CDR3: TGTGCCAGCAGCTTGGACAGAAGCTCCTATAATTCACCCCTCCACTTT. The encoded protein is CASSLDRSSYNSPLHF.

This rearrangement joins TRBV6-6 to TRBJ2-5, with 11 bases fitting TRBD2. The V and J ends lost 0 bases and 5 bases, in that order; junction bases with no gene match: 2. Germline CDR1 reads MNHNY; CDR2 reads SVGAGI (reference sequence). This CDR3 contains 15 residues. The CDR3 protein is CASSYSLAGGETQYF. In nucleotides, the CDR3 is TGTGCCAGCAGTTACTCGTTAGCGGGGGGGGAGACCCAGTACTTC.

The chain has TRBV24-1 and TRBJ1-2; weak D call: TRBD1 (5 bases). V lost 9 bases to trimming and J lost 8 bases, with 18 bases between them. This CDR3 region has 13 residues. Germline CDR1 and CDR2: KGHDR and SFDVKD. The CDR3 is CATADRGVSGYTF. The CDR3 nucleotides are TGTGCCACCGCAGATCGGGGGGTCTCCGGCTACACCTTC.

The V gene is TRBV6-4, the J gene TRBJ2-3; 9 positions match TRBD2. V lost 4 bases and J lost 4; bases outside the gene matches: 0. The length of the CDR3 is 13 residues. Germline loops: CDR1 MRHNA, CDR2 SNTAGT. The CDR3 DNA reads as TGTGCCAGCAGTGGCGGGGGGGCAGATACGCAGTATTTT. Its translation: CASSGGGADTQYF.

The CDR3 bases are TGTGCCATCAGTGAGATTGGGGGGGGTTCGAGCAATCAGCCCCAGCATTTT. Residues: CAISEIGGGSSNQPQHF. The chain employs TRBV10-3 and TRBJ1-5; tentative D call: TRBD1 (5 bases). CDR1 is ENHRY, CDR2 SYGVKD, per germline. The CDR3 extends over 17 amino acids. V lost 2 bases, J lost 1 base, and 15 bases lay in between.

For the CDR3, the DNA is TGCGCCAGCAGCCGGGACAGGGGGGATGGCTACACCTTC. Translated, it gives CASSRDRGDGYTF. This rearrangement joins TRBV5-1 to TRBJ1-2; TRBD1 agrees at 11 bases. Germline CDR1 and CDR2: SGHRS and YFSETQ. The ends lost 4 bases at V and 6 bases at J; junction bases unmatched: 2. There are 13 residues in the CDR3. The variable domain in full, completed from reference TRBV5-1 and TRBJ1-2, reads KAGVTQTPRYLIKTRGQQVTLSCSPISGHRSVSWYQQTPGQGLQFLFEYFSETQRNKGNFPGRFSGRQFSNSRSEMNVSTLELGDSALYLCASSRDRGDGYTFGSGTRLTVV.

The chain has TRBV5-1 and TRBJ2-5, with D maybe TRBD2 (6 bases). The V gene lost 5 bases and the J gene lost 2 bases, with 10 bases spanning the gap. Germline V gene lookup returns CDR1 SGHRS and CDR2 YFSETQ. The CDR3 runs 13 residues. The CDR3 protein is CASRRETQETQYF. DNA of the CDR3: TGCGCCAGCAGACGGGAGACTCAAGAGACCCAGTACTTC.

The genes are TRBV29-1 and TRBJ2-7, with TRBD1 matching over 7 bases. This CDR3 spans 14 amino acids. The V segment lost 3 bases and the J segment 2 bases; nucleotides outside the gene matches: 7. Germline V gives CDR1 SQVTM, CDR2 ANQGSEA. The CDR3 here is CSVEWADRPYEQYF. DNA of the CDR3: TGCAGCGTTGAGTGGGCGGACAGGCCCTACGAGCAGTACTTC.

The chain joins TRBV19 to TRBJ1-5; D gene unclear. Trimming removed 5 bases at V and 0 bases at J, with 5 bases between. The CDR3 has 13 residues. The germline V gene encodes CDR1 LNHDA and CDR2 SQIVND (reference sequence). The CDR3 loop reads CASSQYSNQPQHF. CDR3 sequence (DNA): TGTGCCAGTAGTCAGTATAGCAATCAGCCCCAGCATTTT.

This clone was recorded only once. This rearrangement joins TRBV6-2 or TRBV6-3 to TRBJ1-5; 9 bases align to TRBD1. CDR1 is MNHEY, CDR2 SVGEGT, per germline. CDR3 length equals 15 residues. The V segment lost 4 bases and the J segment 4 bases; nucleotides outside the gene matches: 5. The CDR3 sequence is CASSSWDRANQPQHF. CDR3 coding DNA: TGTGCCAGCAGTTCGTGGGACAGGGCGAATCAGCCCCAGCATTTT.

The chain recombines TRBV2 with TRBJ2-3, with 9 bases lining up with TRBD1. J gave up 4 bases and V 3 bases, and 8 bases lay outside the gene matches. The germline V gene encodes CDR1 SNHLY and CDR2 FYNNEI. There are 16 residues in the CDR3. CDR3 in amino acids: CASSDMTGGRADTQYF. CDR3 DNA sequence: TGTGCCAGCAGTGACATGACAGGGGGAAGAGCAGATACGCAGTATTTT.

This chain links TRBV15 with TRBJ2-5, with 7 bases lining up with TRBD1. V shed 5 bases, J shed 2 bases, and the junction held 8 bases outside the gene matches. CDR3 length: 15 amino acids. CDR1 is LNHNV and CDR2 is YYDKDF in the germline V gene (reference sequence). The CDR3 region has the DNA TGTGCCACCAGCGGGTGGACAGGACAACAAGAGACCCAGTACTTC. Translation: CATSGWTGQQETQYF.

The chain employs TRBV18 and TRBJ2-6; D may be TRBD1 (6 bases). CDR3 length: 18 amino acids. Germline V gene sequence: CDR1 KGHSH, CDR2 LQKENI. The V end lost 2 bases, the J end lost 2 bases, and 16 bases lay between the germline ends. CDR3 region: CASSPFGQGYTGANVLTF. The CDR3, as DNA: TGTGCCAGCTCACCATTCGGGCAGGGGTACACTGGGGCCAACGTCCTGACTTTC.

The rearrangement links TRBV20-1 to TRBJ2-7; TRBD1 might be the D (6 bases). There are 15 residues in the CDR3. Germline values: CDR1 DFQATT, CDR2 SNEGSKA (reference sequence). Trimming removed 3 bases from V and 0 bases from J, with 15 bases in between. The CDR3 DNA sequence: TGCAGTGCTAGTGACAGGAAAAGAGCCTCCTACGAGCAGTACTTC. Its protein is CSASDRKRASYEQYF.

This clone showed up just once. V and J are TRBV9 and TRBJ1-2; 7 bases agree with TRBD1. J gave up 5 bases and V 0 bases, and 4 bases lay outside the gene matches. Germline V gene data show CDR1 as SGDLS and CDR2 as YYNGEE. The CDR3 totals 14 residues. The CDR3 sequence: CASSVEGQSYGYTF. As DNA, the CDR3 is TGTGCCAGCAGCGTAGAGGGACAGTCTTATGGCTACACCTTC.

This clone appeared a single time. The J gene is TRBJ2-1, the V gene TRBV10-2; 11 bases match TRBD2. The V gene's germline CDR1 is WSHSY and CDR2 SAAADI. V dropped 4 bases and J dropped 5; count of bases not matched to a gene: 4. The CDR3 is made up of 15 amino acids. CDR3 sequence reads: CASSAGLAVNNEQFF. For the CDR3, the DNA is TGCGCCAGCAGTGCGGGACTAGCGGTTAACAATGAGCAGTTCTTC.

The table lists this clone with a few counts. The chain joins TRBV6-2 or TRBV6-3 to TRBJ2-4; TRBD1 matches at 7 bases. V was clipped by 5 bases and J by 7 bases; unmatched bases: 11. CDR1 and CDR2 (germline): MNHEY, SVGEGT. The CDR3 totals 15 residues. In DNA, the CDR3 is TGTGCCAGCAGTGATCCCCAGGGGGACGGGAACATTCAGTACTTC. It is translated as CASSDPQGDGNIQYF.

Written as DNA, the CDR3 is TGTGCCAGCAGCTTGATAACAGGGGAGTACTTC. Protein sequence: CASSLITGEYF. The chain combines TRBV7-9 with TRBJ2-7; 7 nucleotides line up with TRBD1. Per germline, CDR1 SEHNR and CDR2 FQNEAQ (reference sequence). The CDR3 spans 11 residues. With V trimmed by 3 bases and J by 11 bases, 4 bases remained unmatched.

The genes are TRBV7-2 and TRBJ1-2; D uncertain. The CDR3 totals 14 residues. Trimming pared 1 base from V and 1 base from J, leaving 7 bases between. Per the germline V gene, CDR1 is SGHTA and CDR2 is FQGNSA. CDR3 loop: CASSLGSVNYGYTF. For the CDR3, the DNA is TGTGCCAGCAGCTTAGGGTCGGTTAACTATGGCTACACCTTC.

There are a few counts of this clone. The chain carries TRBV11-3 and TRBJ1-2, with D hard to call. V lost 4 bases and J lost 7, with 7 bases in between. Per germline, CDR1 SGHNT and CDR2 YENEEA. CDR3 length: 11 residues. The CDR3 sequence: CASSWRVGYTF. The CDR3 DNA reads TGTGCCAGCAGCTGGAGGGTTGGCTACACCTTC. Filled out from reference TRBV11-3 and TRBJ1-2, the complete variable domain reads EAGVVQSPRYKIIEKKQPVAFWCNPISGHNTLYWYLQNLGQGPELLIRYENEEAVDDSQLPKDRFSAERLKGVDSTLKIQPAELGDSAVYLCASSWRVGYTFGSGTRLTVV.

The gene calls are TRBV2 and TRBJ1-4; 7 bases align to TRBD1. V shed 8 bases and J 3 bases; nucleotides not matched to a gene: 3. Germline CDR1 reads SNHLY; CDR2 reads FYNNEI. The CDR3 loop spans 13 amino acids. The CDR3 DNA reads as TGTGCCAGCTGGGACAGACCTAATGAAAAACTGTTTTTT. It is translated as CASWDRPNEKLFF.

This clone was seen only once. V usage is TRBV5-8 and J usage is TRBJ1-1; 9 positions agree with TRBD1. J lost 9 bases, V lost 1 base, and 7 bases had no gene match. This CDR3 region has 14 residues. CDR1 and CDR2 from the germline V gene are SGHTS and YDEGEE. The CDR3 nucleotides read TGTGCCAGCAGCTTGCAGGGGACAGGGAGAAAAGCTTTCTTT. This sequence encodes CASSLQGTGRKAFF.

The chain combines TRBV6-5 with TRBJ1-1, with D tentatively TRBD1 (5 bases). The CDR3 runs 12 residues. Germline V gene sequence: CDR1 MNHEY, CDR2 SVGAGI. V lost 7 bases, J lost 11 bases, and 17 bases lay in between. Written as DNA, the CDR3 is TGTGCCAGCATCCTCGGGGGGGGAGGTGCTTTCTTT. As protein: CASILGGGGAFF.

V usage is TRBV6-5 and J usage is TRBJ2-5; 7 bases match TRBD2. Germline lookup yields CDR1 MNHEY and CDR2 SVGAGI. This CDR3 has 16 residues. The trim removed 2 bases at V and 4 bases at J, leaving 10 bases unmatched. The CDR3 loop is CASSYLQAGNRETQYF. The DNA of the CDR3 is TGTGCCAGCAGTTACCTACAAGCGGGGAACCGAGAGACCCAGTACTTC.

The rearrangement links TRBV12-3 or TRBV12-4 to TRBJ2-1; 10 positions match TRBD1. CDR3 length equals 12 residues. Trimming removed 2 bases from V and 14 bases from J; junction bases left unmatched: 3. For the CDR3, the DNA is TGTGCCAGCAGTTTAATGGGACAGGGGAAGTTCTTC. It translates to CASSLMGQGKFF.

The chain couples TRBV27 to TRBJ1-5; the D is unclear. Trimming cost V 4 bases and J 5 bases, with 21 bases left between them. The CDR3 spans 17 residues. Germline CDR1 and CDR2: MNHEY and SMNVEV (reference sequence). The CDR3 DNA sequence: TGTGCCAGCAGTTCCCTTATAAACCAGCTTCGGGATCAGCCCCAGCATTTT. Translating it yields CASSSLINQLRDQPQHF.

The CDR3 DNA reads as TGTGCCAGTACTAACGACAGGGGTCCCTACAATGAGCAGTTCTTC. It is translated as CASTNDRGPYNEQFF. V usage is TRBV19 and J usage is TRBJ2-1; TRBD1 matches at 8 bases. The ends lost 7 bases at V and 2 bases at J; junction bases unmatched: 7. The CDR3 extends over 15 amino acids. Germline values: CDR1 LNHDA, CDR2 SQIVND (reference sequence).

Details on this clone: Sequence at one end of the junction differs from germline and may be a read error. The V and J genes are TRBV6-6 and TRBJ1-1; D is unresolved. In germline, CDR1 is MNHNY, CDR2 SVGAGI (reference sequence). CDR3 length: 13 amino acids. CDR3: CASSYFSPPEAFF. CDR3 DNA: TGTGCCAGCAGCTACTTTAGCCCGCCTGAAGCTTTCTTT.

The gene calls are TRBV29-1 and TRBJ1-2, with a weak D call TRBD1 (5 bases). CDR3 length: 13 residues. The germline CDR1 and CDR2 sequences are SQVTM and ANQGSEA. The V gene lost 6 bases and the J gene lost 4 bases, with 15 bases spanning the gap. The CDR3 protein is CSVEVRGLYGYTF. CDR3 sequence (DNA): TGCAGCGTCGAGGTTCGGGGACTCTATGGCTACACCTTC.

The chain carries TRBV5-1 and TRBJ2-1, with TRBD1 identical over 7 bases. Germline loops: CDR1 SGHRS, CDR2 YFSETQ. The CDR3 extends over 16 amino acids. V was clipped by 4 bases and J by 2 bases; unmatched bases: 9. The CDR3 DNA reads as TGCGCCAGCAGCACCTCTGACAGGGTGGCCTACAATGAGCAGTTCTTC. Amino acid sequence: CASSTSDRVAYNEQFF.

The chain couples TRBV10-3 to TRBJ2-5, with 9 positions matching TRBD1. The V and J ends lost 2 bases and 2 bases, in that order; junction bases with no gene match: 3. The length of the CDR3 is 15 residues. Germline values: CDR1 ENHRY, CDR2 SYGVKD. The CDR3 DNA is TGTGCCATCAGTGAGCCGACAGGGGGGCAAGAGACCCAGTACTTC. Amino acid sequence: CAISEPTGGQETQYF.